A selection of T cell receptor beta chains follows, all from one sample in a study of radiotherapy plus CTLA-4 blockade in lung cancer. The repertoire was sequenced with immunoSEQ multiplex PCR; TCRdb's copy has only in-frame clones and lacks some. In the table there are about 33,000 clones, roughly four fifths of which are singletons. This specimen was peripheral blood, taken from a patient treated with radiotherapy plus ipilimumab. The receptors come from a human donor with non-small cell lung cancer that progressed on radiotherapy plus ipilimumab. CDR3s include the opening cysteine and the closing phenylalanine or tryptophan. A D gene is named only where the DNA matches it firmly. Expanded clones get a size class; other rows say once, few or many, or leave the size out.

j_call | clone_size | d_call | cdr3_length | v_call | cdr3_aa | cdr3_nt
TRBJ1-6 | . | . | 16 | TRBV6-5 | CASSYNTASGNSPLHF | TGTGCCAGCAGTTACAATACGGCTTCGGGAAATTCACCCCTCCACTTT
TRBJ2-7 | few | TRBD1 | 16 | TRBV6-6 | CASSYSPGQVTYEQYF | TGTGCCAGCAGTTACTCGCCGGGACAGGTTACCTACGAGCAGTACTTC
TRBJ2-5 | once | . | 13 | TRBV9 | CASSRGGQETQYF | TGTGCCAGCAGCCGAGGGGGCCAAGAGACCCAGTACTTC
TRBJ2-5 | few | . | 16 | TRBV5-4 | CASSPGQGGGVETQYF | TGTGCCAGCAGCCCAGGACAGGGAGGGGGTGTGGAGACCCAGTACTTC
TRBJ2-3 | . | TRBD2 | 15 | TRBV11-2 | CASSFQAGGTDTQYF | TGTGCCAGCAGCTTCCAAGCGGGGGGCACAGATACGCAGTATTTT
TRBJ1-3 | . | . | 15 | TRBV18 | CASSPVQGRGNTIYF | TGTGCCAGCTCACCTGTCCAGGGTCGAGGAAACACCATATATTTT
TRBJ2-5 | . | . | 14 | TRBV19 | CASSVRPLQETQYF | TGTGCCAGTAGCGTCCGTCCCCTGCAAGAGACCCAGTACTTC
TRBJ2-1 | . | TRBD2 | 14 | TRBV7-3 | CASRLSGADNEQFF | TGTGCCAGCAGACTCAGCGGGGCAGACAATGAGCAGTTCTTC
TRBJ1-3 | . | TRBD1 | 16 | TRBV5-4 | CASSPGTGASGNTIYF | TGTGCCAGCAGCCCGGGGACAGGGGCTTCCGGAAACACCATATATTTT
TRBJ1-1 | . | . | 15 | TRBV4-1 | CATSGGPKMRVEAFF | TGCGCCACCTCGGGGGGTCCTAAAATGAGGGTGGAAGCTTTCTTT
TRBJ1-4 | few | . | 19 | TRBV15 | CATSRLPGRGAGANEKLFF | TGTGCCACCAGCAGGCTACCGGGACGCGGGGCGGGGGCTAATGAAAAACTGTTTTTT